Following are 21 T cell receptor beta chains from one sample sequenced in a study of T-cell reconstitution after alpha-beta-depleted transplantation in children. A TCRbeta library incorporating unique molecular identifiers was prepared. Using its own MiXCR run on the PCR reads, TCRdb lists one record per CDR3 protein. This repertoire shows 670,000 or so distinct CDR3 sequences, around 13% found once; its top ten account for roughly 0.84%. The sample consisted of PBMCs, taken before TCRalphabeta/CD19-depleted stem cell transplant. The receptors derive from a girl aged 2-10 years with congenital amegakaryocytic thrombocytopenia, due to receive a stem cell transplant.

This clonotype was counted ten times or more. This sequence joins TRBV4-1 and TRBJ2-1; 9 nucleotides align to TRBD2. Germline CDR1 reads MGHRA; CDR2 reads YSYEKL. Trimming removed 3 bases from V and 11 bases from J; junction bases left unmatched: 5. The CDR3 is made up of 13 amino acids. The CDR3 protein is CASSQGLAKKQFF. The CDR3, as DNA: TGCGCCAGCAGCCAGGGACTAGCTAAAAAGCAGTTCTTC.

This chain connects TRBV11-2 to TRBJ2-3; 11 bases align to TRBD2. Germline V CDR1 and CDR2: SGHAT, FQNNGV. Trimming took 2 bases from V and 4 from J; bases not matched to a gene: 5. This CDR3 region has 16 residues. This CDR3 is CASSLWVAGGPDTQYF. CDR3 sequence (DNA): TGTGCCAGCAGCTTATGGGTAGCGGGAGGGCCAGATACGCAGTATTTT.

This clonotype was observed many times. The chain links TRBV7-8 to TRBJ2-5; no definite D call. Per the germline V gene, CDR1 is SGHVS and CDR2 is FQNEAQ. The V end was cut by 8 bases, the J end by 5 bases, with 27 bases between. The CDR3 runs to 17 residues. The CDR3: CASYKGRLFIGLETQYF. The CDR3 DNA follows: TGTGCCAGCTATAAAGGACGTTTATTTATTGGGCTGGAGACCCAGTACTTC.

The sample holds a few counts of this clonotype. V usage is TRBV11-2 and J usage is TRBJ2-1; 8 nucleotides align to TRBD2. Germline assignment: CDR1 SGHAT and CDR2 FQNNGV. The CDR3 runs to 17 residues. With 3 bases clipped from V and 6 bases from J, the junction kept 13 bases outside the gene matches. CDR3 nucleotide sequence: TGTGCCAGCAGCTTTCCACTAACGAGCGGGAGTGGCAATGAGCAGTTCTTC. It specifies CASSFPLTSGSGNEQFF.

V is TRBV13 and J is TRBJ2-2, with D possibly matching TRBD2 (5 bases). Germline V CDR1 and CDR2: PRHDT, FYEKMQ (reference sequence). Deletions cut 7 bases from V and 5 bases from J, with 23 bases between. This CDR3 comprises 17 residues. The CDR3 DNA reads TGTGCCAGCACCCCAGGCCCGGTTGAGGGAAATACCGGGGAGCTGTTTTTT. It is translated as CASTPGPVEGNTGELFF.

This clonotype has ten or more counts. CDR3 residues: CSAQRGGDTQYF. For the CDR3, the DNA is TGCAGTGCTCAACGGGGAGGGGATACGCAGTATTTT. The chain employs TRBV20-1 and TRBJ2-3; 7 nucleotides line up with TRBD2. Germline-derived CDR1 and CDR2 are DFQATT and SNEGSKA (reference sequence). Trimming took 5 bases from V and 6 from J; bases not matched to a gene: 5. The CDR3 loop spans 12 amino acids.

The sample holds a few counts of this clonotype. The gene calls are TRBV12-3 or TRBV12-4 and TRBJ2-3, with D possibly being TRBD2 (5 bases). Trimming took 7 bases from V and 6 from J, leaving 17 bases between them. The CDR3 spans 14 residues. This CDR3 is CASNLQRAFDTQYF. The CDR3 DNA is TGTGCCAGCAACCTCCAGAGGGCCTTCGATACGCAGTATTTT.

This rearrangement joins TRBV11-2 to TRBJ2-3; D might be TRBD1 or TRBD2, each matching 5 bases. V was cut by 2 bases and J by 3 bases, with 12 bases left in between. CDR1 and CDR2 from the germline V gene are SGHAT and FQNNGV. CDR3 length: 15 residues. CDR3 coding DNA: TGTGCCAGCAGCTTATATGGGGGATGGACAGATACGCAGTATTTT. Translated, it gives CASSLYGGWTDTQYF.

This clonotype was detected ten times or more. The genes are TRBV6-5 and TRBJ1-2; D may be TRBD1 (5 bases). V was clipped by 0 bases and J by 2 bases, with 13 bases between them. This CDR3 spans 16 amino acids. Germline lookup yields CDR1 MNHEY and CDR2 SVGAGI. Here the CDR3 DNA reads TGTGCCAGCAGTTACTCGAGGGGTCGTCGAAACTATGGCTACACCTTC. It translates to CASSYSRGRRNYGYTF.

This clonotype was recorded many times. J is TRBJ1-1 and V is TRBV5-1; 8 bases map to TRBD1. This CDR3 has 15 amino acids. Losses at the gene ends were 4 bases for V and 4 bases for J; bases not matched to a gene: 9. Germline V gives CDR1 SGHRS, CDR2 YFSETQ. CDR3: CASSLLSGQGTEAFF. The DNA for the CDR3 is TGCGCCAGCAGCCTCCTAAGCGGACAGGGCACTGAAGCTTTCTTT.

The CDR3, as DNA: TGCGCCAGCAGCACCCGAGGGGTGAGAACTAATGAAAAACTGTTTTTT. It yields the protein CASSTRGVRTNEKLFF. The V and J genes are TRBV4-1 and TRBJ1-4; possibly TRBD1 for D (5 bases). V lost 5 bases and J lost 1, with 14 bases in between. Looked up from germline, CDR1 is MGHRA and CDR2 is YSYEKL. The CDR3 has 16 amino acids.

There are many counts of this clonotype. The CDR3 nucleotides are TGCAGTGCTACTAACCGGGCCCAGCAGTTCTTC. Its translation is CSATNRAQQFF. The rearrangement links TRBV20-1 to TRBJ2-1; D is undetermined. CDR1 is DFQATT, CDR2 SNEGSKA, per germline (reference sequence). The germline V and J ends were trimmed by 4 bases and 11 bases, with 12 bases remaining between them. CDR3 length equals 11 residues.

The rearrangement joins TRBV5-5 to TRBJ2-7; no reliable D call. The germline V gene has CDR1 SGHKS and CDR2 YYEKEE (reference sequence). Trimming pared 1 base from V and 6 bases from J, leaving 17 bases between. The CDR3 consists of 15 residues. The CDR3 is CASSLSNSRLGEQYF. CDR3 coding DNA: TGTGCCAGCAGCTTGAGTAATAGTCGGTTGGGCGAGCAGTACTTC.

The chain couples TRBV11-2 to TRBJ2-7; unclear D gene. The ends were cut back, 0 bases at V and 4 bases at J, with 10 bases in the middle. CDR1 and CDR2 (germline): SGHAT, FQNNGV. The length of the CDR3 is 14 residues. CDR3 coding DNA: TGTGCCAGCAGCTTAGACCCTACCGGATACGAGCAGTACTTC. Protein: CASSLDPTGYEQYF.

The sample holds a few counts of this clonotype. The V gene is TRBV7-9, the J gene TRBJ2-1; 7 nucleotides match TRBD2. Germline loops: CDR1 SEHNR, CDR2 FQNEAQ (reference sequence). The CDR3 has 14 residues. The V gene end was trimmed by 5 bases and the J gene end by 9 bases; junction bases not matched to a gene: 10. As DNA, the CDR3 is TGTGCCAGCAGCATCCGGGACTACCCCGGTGAGCAGTTCTTC. The encoded protein is CASSIRDYPGEQFF.

In this sample, this clonotype turned up a few times. V and J are TRBV6-5 and TRBJ1-4; D not certain. CDR1 MNHEY and CDR2 SVGAGI come from the germline V gene. The CDR3 contains 14 residues. The ends were cut back, 2 bases at V and 4 bases at J, with 8 bases in the middle. The CDR3 sequence is CASSYPSDNEKLFF. The DNA for the CDR3 is TGTGCCAGCAGTTACCCTTCCGATAATGAAAAACTGTTTTTT.

This clonotype came up a few times. This chain connects TRBV5-1 to TRBJ1-2; perhaps TRBD1 as D (6 bases). CDR3 length equals 12 residues. Trimming took off 3 bases at V and 6 bases at J, with 9 bases between the two ends. Germline CDR1 reads SGHRS; CDR2 reads YFSETQ. CDR3 DNA sequence: TGCGCCAGCAGCTCCCAGGGGAATGGCTACACCTTC. Residues: CASSSQGNGYTF.

V and J are TRBV20-1 and TRBJ2-7; the match to TRBD2 covers 7 bases. Germline-derived CDR1 and CDR2 are DFQATT and SNEGSKA (reference sequence). CDR3 length equals 18 residues. Unmatched junction bases numbered 19, after V lost 0 bases and J lost 5 bases. The CDR3 DNA reads TGCAGTGCTAGAGAGGTCCCGAGGGGTTTCGGCGGGAGCCACGAGCAGTACTTC. Translated, it gives CSAREVPRGFGGSHEQYF.

This clonotype was seen many times. The V and J genes are TRBV29-1 and TRBJ2-5; no definite D call. There are 16 residues in the CDR3. Trimming cost V 4 bases and J 1 base, with 19 bases left between them. Germline CDR1 SQVTM, CDR2 ANQGSEA. The CDR3 loop reads CSVVPQRDKTQETQYF. Here the CDR3 DNA reads TGCAGCGTTGTCCCCCAACGCGACAAGACCCAAGAGACCCAGTACTTC.

This clonotype was observed a few times. The chain couples TRBV18 to TRBJ2-3; D ambiguous. Germline V gene lookup returns CDR1 KGHSH and CDR2 LQKENI. V lost 4 bases and J 4 bases, leaving 12 bases between the germline ends. The CDR3 has 14 amino acids. Here the CDR3 reads CASSQFQVADTQYF. CDR3 in DNA: TGTGCCAGCTCACAGTTTCAGGTAGCAGATACGCAGTATTTT.

Note on this clonotype: A much larger clonotype is one base distant, so this may be a read error. The rearrangement joins TRBV12-3 or TRBV12-4 to TRBJ2-3; D remains ambiguous. Trimming took off 6 bases at V and 5 bases at J, with 6 bases between the two ends. The CDR3 totals 11 residues. The CDR3 nucleotides are TGTGCCAGCAGGGAAATAGATACGCAGTATTTT. Translated: CASREIDTQYF.